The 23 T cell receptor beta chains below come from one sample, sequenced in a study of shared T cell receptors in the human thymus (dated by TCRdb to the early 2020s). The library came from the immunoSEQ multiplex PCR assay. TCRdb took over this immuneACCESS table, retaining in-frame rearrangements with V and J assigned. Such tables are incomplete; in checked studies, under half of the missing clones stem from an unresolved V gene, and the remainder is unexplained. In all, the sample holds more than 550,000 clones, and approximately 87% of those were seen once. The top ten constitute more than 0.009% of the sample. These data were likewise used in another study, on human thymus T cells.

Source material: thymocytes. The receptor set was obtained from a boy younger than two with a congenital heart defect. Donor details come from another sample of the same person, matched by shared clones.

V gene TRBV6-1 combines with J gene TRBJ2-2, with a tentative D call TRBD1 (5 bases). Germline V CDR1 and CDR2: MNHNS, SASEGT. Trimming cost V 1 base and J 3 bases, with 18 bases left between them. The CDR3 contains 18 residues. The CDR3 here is CASSEGVTVHYYTGELFF. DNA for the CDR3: TGTGCCAGCAGTGAAGGGGTGACAGTACATTACTACACCGGGGAGCTGTTTTTT.

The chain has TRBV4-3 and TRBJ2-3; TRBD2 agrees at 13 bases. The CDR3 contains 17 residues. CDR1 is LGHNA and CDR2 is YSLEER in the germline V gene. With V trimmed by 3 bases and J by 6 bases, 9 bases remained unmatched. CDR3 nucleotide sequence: TGCGCCAGCAGCCAGGGGACTAGCGGGGCCGCCGGGGATACGCAGTATTTT. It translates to CASSQGTSGAAGDTQYF.

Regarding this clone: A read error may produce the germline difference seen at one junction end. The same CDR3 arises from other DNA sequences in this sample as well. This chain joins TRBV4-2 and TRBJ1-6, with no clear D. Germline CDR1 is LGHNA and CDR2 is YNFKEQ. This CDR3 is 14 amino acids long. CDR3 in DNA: TGTGCCAGCAGCCAAGGTCCGTATAATTCCCCCCTCCACTTT. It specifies CASSQGPYNSPLHF.

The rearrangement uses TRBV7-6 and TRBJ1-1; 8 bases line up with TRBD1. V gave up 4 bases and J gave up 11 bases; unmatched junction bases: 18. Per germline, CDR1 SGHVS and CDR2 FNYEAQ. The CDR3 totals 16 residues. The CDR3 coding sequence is TGTGCCAGCAGCTCTAACCGACAGGGGCCCGCCGGGTCGGCTTTCTTT. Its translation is CASSSNRQGPAGSAFF.

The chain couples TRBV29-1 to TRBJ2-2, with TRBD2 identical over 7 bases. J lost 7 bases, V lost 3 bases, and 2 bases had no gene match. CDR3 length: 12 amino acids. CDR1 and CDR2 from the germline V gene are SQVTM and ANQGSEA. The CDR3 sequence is CSVEIAGGELFF. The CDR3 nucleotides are TGCAGCGTTGAGATAGCGGGCGGGGAGCTGTTTTTT.

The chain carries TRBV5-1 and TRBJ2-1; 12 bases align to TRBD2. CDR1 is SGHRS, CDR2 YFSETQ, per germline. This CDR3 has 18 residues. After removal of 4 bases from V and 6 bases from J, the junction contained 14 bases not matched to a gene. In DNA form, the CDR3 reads TGCGCCAGCAGCCACCCACCAAGACTAGCGGGAGTGTCCAATGAGCAGTTCTTC. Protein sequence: CASSHPPRLAGVSNEQFF. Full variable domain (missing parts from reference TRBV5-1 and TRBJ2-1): KAGVTQTPRYLIKTRGQQVTLSCSPISGHRSVSWYQQTPGQGLQFLFEYFSETQRNKGNFPGRFSGRQFSNSRSEMNVSTLELGDSALYLCASSHPPRLAGVSNEQFFGPGTRLTVL.

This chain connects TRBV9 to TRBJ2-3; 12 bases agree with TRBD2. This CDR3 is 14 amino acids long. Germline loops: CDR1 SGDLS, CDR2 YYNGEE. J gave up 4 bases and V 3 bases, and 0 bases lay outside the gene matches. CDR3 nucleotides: TGTGCCAGCAGCGGACTAGCGGGAGCAGATACGCAGTATTTT. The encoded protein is CASSGLAGADTQYF. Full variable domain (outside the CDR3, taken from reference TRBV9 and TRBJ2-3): DSGVTQTPKHLITATGQRVTLRCSPRSGDLSVYWYQQSLDQGLQFLIQYYNGEERAKGNILERFSAQQFPDLHSELNLSSLELGDSALYFCASSGLAGADTQYFGPGTRLTVL.

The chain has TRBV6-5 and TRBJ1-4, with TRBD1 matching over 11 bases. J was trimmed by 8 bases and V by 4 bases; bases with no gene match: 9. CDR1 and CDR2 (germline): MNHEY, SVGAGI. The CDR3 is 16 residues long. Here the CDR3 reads CASSSEDRGLREKLFF. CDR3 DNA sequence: TGTGCCAGCAGTTCCGAGGACAGGGGGCTTCGGGAAAAACTGTTTTTT.

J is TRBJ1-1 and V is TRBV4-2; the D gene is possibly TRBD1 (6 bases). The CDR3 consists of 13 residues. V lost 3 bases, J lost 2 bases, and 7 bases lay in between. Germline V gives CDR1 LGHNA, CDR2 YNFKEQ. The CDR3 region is CASSQGANTEAFF. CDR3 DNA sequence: TGTGCCAGCAGCCAGGGGGCCAACACTGAAGCTTTCTTT.

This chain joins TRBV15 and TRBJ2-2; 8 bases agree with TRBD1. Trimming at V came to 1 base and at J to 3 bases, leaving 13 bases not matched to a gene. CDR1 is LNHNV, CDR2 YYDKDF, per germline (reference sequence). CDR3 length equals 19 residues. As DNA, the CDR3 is TGTGCCACCAGCAGAGTCCGCGGGGACAGGCATACCCACACCGGGGAGCTGTTTTTT. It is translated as CATSRVRGDRHTHTGELFF.

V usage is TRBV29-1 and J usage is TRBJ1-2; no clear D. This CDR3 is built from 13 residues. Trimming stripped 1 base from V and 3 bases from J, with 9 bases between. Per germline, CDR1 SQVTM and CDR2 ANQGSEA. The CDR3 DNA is TGCAGCGTTGAAGTAGCGGAGCACTATGGCTACACCTTC. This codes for CSVEVAEHYGYTF.

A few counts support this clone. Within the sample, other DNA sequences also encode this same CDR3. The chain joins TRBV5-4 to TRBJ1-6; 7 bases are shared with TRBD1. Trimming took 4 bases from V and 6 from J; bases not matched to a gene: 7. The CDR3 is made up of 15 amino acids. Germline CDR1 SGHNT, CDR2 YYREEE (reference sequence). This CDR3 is CASSILTGINSPLHF. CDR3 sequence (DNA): TGTGCCAGCAGCATCCTGACAGGGATTAATTCACCCCTCCACTTT.

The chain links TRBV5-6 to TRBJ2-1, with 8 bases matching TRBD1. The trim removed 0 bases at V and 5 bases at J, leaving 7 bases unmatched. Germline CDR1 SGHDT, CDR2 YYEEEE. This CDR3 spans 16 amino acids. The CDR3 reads CASSLGDRSRDNEQFF. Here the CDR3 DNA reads TGTGCCAGCAGCTTGGGGGACAGGAGTAGGGACAATGAGCAGTTCTTC.

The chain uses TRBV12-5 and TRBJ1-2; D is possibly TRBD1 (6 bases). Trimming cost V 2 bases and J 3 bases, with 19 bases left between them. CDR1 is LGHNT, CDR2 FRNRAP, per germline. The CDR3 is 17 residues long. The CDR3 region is CASGLSEGEGSDYGYTF. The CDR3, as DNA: TGTGCTAGTGGTTTGTCGGAGGGGGAGGGGTCCGACTATGGCTACACCTTC.

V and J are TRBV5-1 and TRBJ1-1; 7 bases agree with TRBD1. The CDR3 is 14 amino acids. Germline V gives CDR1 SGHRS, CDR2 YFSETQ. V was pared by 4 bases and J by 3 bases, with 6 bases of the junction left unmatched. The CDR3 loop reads CASSSTTGDTEAFF. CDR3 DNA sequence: TGCGCCAGCAGCAGCACCACAGGGGACACTGAAGCTTTCTTT.

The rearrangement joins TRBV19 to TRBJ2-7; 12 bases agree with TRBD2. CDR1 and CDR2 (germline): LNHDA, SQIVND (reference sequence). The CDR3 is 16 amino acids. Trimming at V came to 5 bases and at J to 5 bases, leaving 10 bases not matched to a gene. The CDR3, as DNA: TGTGCCAGTAGTCCGGAGACTAGCGGGAGACTAGACGAGCAGTACTTC. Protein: CASSPETSGRLDEQYF.

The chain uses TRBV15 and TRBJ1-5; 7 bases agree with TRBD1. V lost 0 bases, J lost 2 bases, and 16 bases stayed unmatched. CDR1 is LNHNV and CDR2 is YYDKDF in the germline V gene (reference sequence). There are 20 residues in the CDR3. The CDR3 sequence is CATSRESDRERGGGNQPQHF. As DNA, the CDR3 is TGTGCCACCAGCAGAGAAAGTGACAGGGAAAGGGGTGGGGGCAATCAGCCCCAGCATTTT.

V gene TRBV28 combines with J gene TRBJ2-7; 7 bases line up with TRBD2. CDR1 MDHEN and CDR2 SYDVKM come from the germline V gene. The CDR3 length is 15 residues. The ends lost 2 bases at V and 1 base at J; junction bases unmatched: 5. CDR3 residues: CASSLRGRISYEQYF. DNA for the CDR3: TGTGCCAGCAGTTTACGCGGGAGAATTTCCTACGAGCAGTACTTC.

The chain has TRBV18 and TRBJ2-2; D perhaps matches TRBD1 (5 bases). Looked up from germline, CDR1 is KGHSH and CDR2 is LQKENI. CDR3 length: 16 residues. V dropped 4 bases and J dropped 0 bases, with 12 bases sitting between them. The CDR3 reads CASSLDSAANTGELFF. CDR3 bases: TGTGCCAGCTCACTTGACAGCGCCGCGAACACCGGGGAGCTGTTTTTT.

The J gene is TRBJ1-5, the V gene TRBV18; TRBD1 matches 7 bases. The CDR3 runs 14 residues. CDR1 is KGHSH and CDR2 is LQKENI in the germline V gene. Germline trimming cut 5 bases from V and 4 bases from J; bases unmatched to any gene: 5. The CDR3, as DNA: TGTGCCAGCTCATCGACAGGGAATAATCAGCCCCAGCATTTT. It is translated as CASSSTGNNQPQHF.

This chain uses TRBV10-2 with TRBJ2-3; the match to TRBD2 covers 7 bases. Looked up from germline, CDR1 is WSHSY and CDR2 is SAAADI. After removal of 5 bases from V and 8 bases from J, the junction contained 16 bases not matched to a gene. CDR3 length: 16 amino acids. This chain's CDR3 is CASSRGAGDRGVTQYF. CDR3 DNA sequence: TGCGCCAGCAGTCGTGGGGCGGGAGATCGAGGGGTTACGCAGTATTTT.

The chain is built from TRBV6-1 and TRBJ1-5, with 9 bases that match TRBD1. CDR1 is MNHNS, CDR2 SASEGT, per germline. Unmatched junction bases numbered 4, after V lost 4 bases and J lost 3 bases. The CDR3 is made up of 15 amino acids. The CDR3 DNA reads TGTGCCAGCAGTGGCCGGGACAGGGCCAATCAGCCCCAGCATTTT. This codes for CASSGRDRANQPQHF.

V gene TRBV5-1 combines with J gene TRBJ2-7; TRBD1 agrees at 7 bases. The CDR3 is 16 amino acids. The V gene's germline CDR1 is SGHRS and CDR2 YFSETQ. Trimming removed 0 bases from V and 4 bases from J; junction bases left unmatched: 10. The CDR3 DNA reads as TGCGCCAGCAGCTTGGGGACAGGACCGATACGTTACGAGCAGTACTTC. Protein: CASSLGTGPIRYEQYF.